This T cell receptor beta chain was sequenced for a study of CD8 T cells in ankylosing spondylitis. TCRdb used MiXCR to reprocess the 5' RACE reads, holding one entry per CDR3 protein. In the table there are under 950,000 distinct CDR3 sequences, roughly 19% of which are singletons. Study observations and caveats: Several highly homologous variants made up a TCR beta motif, and this motif appeared characteristic of ankylosing spondylitis blood.

This clonotype was observed a few times. Its specificity is unknown. The germline V and J ends were trimmed by 0 bases and 0 bases, with 6 bases remaining between them. Germline lookup yields CDR1 SGHRS and CDR2 YFSETQ. The CDR3 has 15 amino acids. The sequence derives from a male donor with ankylosing spondylitis. Material for sequencing was blood, either unsorted or a sorted T cell fraction (not recorded which). The chain links TRBV5-1 to TRBJ1-4; D gene uncertain. DNA of the CDR3: TGCGCCAGCAGCTTGGGGGATCCAACTAATGAAAAACTGTTTTTT. Translation: CASSLGDPTNEKLFF.